Presented here are 17 T cell receptor beta chains from one specimen sequenced in a study of blood T cell repertoires in COVID-19. Sequencing used immunoSEQ multiplex PCR; TCRdb keeps in-frame clones, though not all of them. The data hold under 300,000 clones, with roughly 85% observed a single time. Sequencing was carried out using peripheral blood. The receptors come from a woman aged 50 to 60 who had recovered from COVID-19.

The V and J genes are TRBV6-6 and TRBJ2-4; the match to TRBD2 covers 10 bases. The CDR3 loop spans 14 amino acids. J gave up 5 bases and V 4 bases, and 2 bases lay outside the gene matches. Germline-derived CDR1 and CDR2 are MNHNY and SVGAGI (reference sequence). Written as DNA, the CDR3 is TGTGCCAGCAGTTCCAGCGGGAGGGAAAACATTCAGTACTTC. Its protein product is CASSSSGRENIQYF.

The chain carries TRBV6-2 or TRBV6-3 and TRBJ2-5, with a possible D match to TRBD1 (5 bases). V gave up 6 bases and J gave up 1 base, with 15 bases separating them. CDR1 is MNHEY and CDR2 is SVGEGT in the germline V gene. CDR3 size: 15 residues. The CDR3 sequence: CASSHLDRPQETQYF. The CDR3 DNA reads TGTGCCAGCAGCCACCTCGACAGACCCCAAGAGACCCAGTACTTC.

As concerns this clone: The same CDR3 arises from other DNA sequences in this sample as well. The chain carries TRBV28 and TRBJ2-5; D might be TRBD2 (6 bases). Germline values: CDR1 MDHEN, CDR2 SYDVKM. V lost 6 bases, J lost 3 bases, and 11 bases lay in between. This CDR3 contains 13 residues. The CDR3 sequence: CASRSGGEETQYF. The CDR3 DNA reads TGTGCCAGCAGGTCCGGGGGAGAAGAGACCCAGTACTTC. The entire variable domain, with the rest obtained from reference TRBV28 and TRBJ2-5, is as follows: DVKVTQSSRYLVKRTGEKVFLECVQDMDHENMFWYRQDPGLGLRLIYFSYDVKMKEKGDIPEGYSVSREKKERFSLILESASTNQTSMYLCASRSGGEETQYFGPGTRLLVL.

This chain joins TRBV5-5 and TRBJ1-2; 7 positions agree with TRBD1. Germline-derived CDR1 and CDR2 are SGHKS and YYEKEE (reference sequence). The CDR3 has 16 amino acids. J lost 8 bases, V lost 4 bases, and 17 bases had no gene match. CDR3 region: CASSPILQGVTGGYTF. Written as DNA, the CDR3 is TGTGCCAGCAGCCCCATTCTTCAGGGGGTAACGGGAGGCTACACCTTC.

The chain couples TRBV9 to TRBJ2-1, with 9 bases fitting TRBD2. Germline values: CDR1 SGDLS, CDR2 YYNGEE. The CDR3 is 18 residues long. V shed 0 bases, J shed 1 base, and the junction held 8 bases outside the gene matches. CDR3 residues: CASSVGNSGRRSYNEQFF. The CDR3 DNA is TGTGCCAGCAGCGTAGGCAATAGCGGGAGACGGTCCTACAATGAGCAGTTCTTC.

The chain employs TRBV19 and TRBJ1-1, with D maybe TRBD1 (5 bases). Looked up from germline, CDR1 is LNHDA and CDR2 is SQIVND (reference sequence). V was trimmed by 5 bases and J by 6 bases, leaving 13 bases between them. This CDR3 has 13 amino acids. CDR3 loop: CASSQAPGAEAFF. The CDR3 nucleotides are TGTGCCAGTAGTCAGGCGCCGGGGGCTGAAGCTTTCTTT.

The CDR3 region has the DNA TGTGCCAGCAGCCGGTGGGAGGGCGGGGAGACCCAGTACTTC. Its translation is CASSRWEGGETQYF. The rearrangement uses TRBV3-1 (or the pseudogene TRBV3-2) and TRBJ2-5; 7 nucleotides agree with TRBD2. Germline V gives CDR1 LGHDT, CDR2 YNNKEL (reference sequence). V was pared by 4 bases and J by 5 bases, with 7 bases of the junction left unmatched. This CDR3 is built from 14 residues.

The chain joins TRBV24-1 to TRBJ2-2; D possibly corresponds to TRBD1 (6 bases). The germline V gene has CDR1 KGHDR and CDR2 SFDVKD. V dropped 9 bases and J dropped 5 bases, with 21 bases sitting between them. The length of the CDR3 is 16 residues. The CDR3 region is CATAVGGLRGTGELFF. The DNA for the CDR3 is TGTGCCACCGCGGTTGGGGGCCTGAGGGGGACCGGGGAGCTGTTTTTT.

The chain couples TRBV28 to TRBJ1-2; TRBD1 matches at 8 bases. The germline gives CDR1 MDHEN, CDR2 SYDVKM. The trim removed 7 bases at V and 6 bases at J, leaving 7 bases unmatched. CDR3 length equals 13 residues. DNA for the CDR3: TGTGCCAGCATCCAGGGGGCGCGGAATGGCTACACCTTC. Translating it yields CASIQGARNGYTF.

J is TRBJ2-5 and V is TRBV7-2; 11 bases fit TRBD2. Germline CDR1 is SGHTA and CDR2 is FQGNSA. The CDR3 is 15 residues long. With V trimmed by 5 bases and J by 7 bases, 9 bases remained unmatched. The CDR3 loop reads CASSISGGEVGTQYF. CDR3 sequence (DNA): TGTGCCAGCAGCATTAGCGGGGGGGAAGTGGGGACCCAGTACTTC.

The chain carries TRBV29-1 and TRBJ1-2; 9 bases agree with TRBD1. Germline CDR1 reads SQVTM; CDR2 reads ANQGSEA. V lost 6 bases to trimming and J lost 6 bases; unmatched junction nucleotides: 5. CDR3 length: 12 residues. DNA for the CDR3: TGCAGCGTAAGGGACAGGGCGGATGGCTACACCTTC. As protein: CSVRDRADGYTF.

The chain uses TRBV5-4 and TRBJ1-2; TRBD1 matches at 10 bases. The CDR3 extends over 15 amino acids. Germline CDR1 and CDR2: SGHNT and YYREEE (reference sequence). The junction had 5 bases not matched to a gene; V was cut back by 0 bases and J by 6 bases. CDR3 residues: CASSLGDRGLDGYTF. The CDR3 bases are TGTGCCAGCAGCTTGGGAGACAGGGGGCTAGATGGCTACACCTTC.

This chain links TRBV6-5 with TRBJ2-7, with TRBD1 matching over 9 bases. This CDR3 comprises 14 residues. With V trimmed by 5 bases and J by 3 bases, 5 bases remained unmatched. The germline V gene encodes CDR1 MNHEY and CDR2 SVGAGI. In nucleotides, the CDR3 is TGTGCCAGCAGTAGGACAGGGGTGGACTACGAGCAGTACTTC. Its protein is CASSRTGVDYEQYF.

The V and J genes are TRBV24-1 and TRBJ2-1; TRBD1 is a possible D gene (5 bases). The CDR3 loop spans 13 amino acids. Trimming shortened V by 5 bases and J by 4 bases, and 8 bases separated the two germline ends. Germline lookup yields CDR1 KGHDR and CDR2 SFDVKD. DNA of the CDR3: TGTGCCACCAGTGGGGGCACGTACAATGAGCAGTTCTTC. This gives the protein CATSGGTYNEQFF.

The gene calls are TRBV5-4 and TRBJ2-1; 11 bases align to TRBD1. The J segment lost 8 bases and the V segment lost 3 bases, leaving 7 bases of the junction unmatched. Germline CDR1 and CDR2: SGHNT and YYREEE (reference sequence). The CDR3 has 15 amino acids. CDR3 in DNA: TGTGCCAGCAGCTGGTGGACAGGGGGCTTGCATGAGCAGTTCTTC. Translation: CASSWWTGGLHEQFF. The whole variable domain, remainder taken from reference TRBV5-4 and TRBJ2-1, is ETGVTQSPTHLIKTRGQQVTLRCSSQSGHNTVSWYQQALGQGPQFIFQYYREEENGRGNFPPRFSGLQFPNYSSELNVNALELDDSALYLCASSWWTGGLHEQFFGPGTRLTVL.

There are a few counts of this clone. The V gene is TRBV4-3, the J gene TRBJ2-1; 9 nucleotides agree with TRBD2. The CDR3 is made up of 17 amino acids. Germline assignment: CDR1 LGHNA and CDR2 YSLEER. The V gene end was trimmed by 4 bases and the J gene end by 0 bases; junction bases not matched to a gene: 7. The chain's CDR3 is CASSRGSGGSSYNEQFF. Written as DNA, the CDR3 is TGCGCCAGCAGCCGAGGAAGCGGGGGGAGCTCCTACAATGAGCAGTTCTTC.

This clone was recorded once. The rearrangement links TRBV19 to TRBJ1-2; no definite D call. Germline assignment: CDR1 LNHDA and CDR2 SQIVND (reference sequence). This CDR3 comprises 15 residues. Trimming cost V 0 bases and J 5 bases, with 13 bases left between them. The CDR3 DNA is TGTGCCAGTAGTATAGACCCGAATGGCAGATATGGCTACACCTTC. Its protein is CASSIDPNGRYGYTF.